This is a list of T cell receptor beta chains from one sample in a study of blood T cells in healthy people across ages. TCRdb used MiXCR to reprocess the 5' RACE reads, holding one entry per CDR3 protein. The sample yields hundreds of thousands of distinct CDR3 sequences, 24% seen once. The data were also submitted as part of a second study, on T cells of mothers and their children.

Sequencing input: blood. The receptors were sampled from a boy under 18 in good health. CDR3s include the opening cysteine and the closing phenylalanine or tryptophan. Each record gives: D gene, clone size, J gene, V gene, CDR3 protein, CDR3 DNA. The D gene is left open where the match is weak. Size tells how often a clone was seen (once, few, many) or the class of an expanded clone, and some rows leave it out.

d_gene: TRBD2
abundance: few
j_gene: TRBJ2-1
v_gene: TRBV20-1
CDR3aa: CSARLNLAGGYNGQFF
CDR3nt: TGCAGTGCTAGACTCAATCTCGCGGGGGGGTACAATGGGCAGTTCTTC

d_gene: .
abundance: .
j_gene: TRBJ2-7
v_gene: TRBV4-1
CDR3aa: CASSHARGPITYEQYF
CDR3nt: TGCGCCAGCAGCCATGCACGGGGCCCTATCACCTACGAGCAGTACTTC

d_gene: TRBD1
abundance: many
j_gene: TRBJ2-5
v_gene: TRBV29-1
CDR3aa: CSVTRQGLRETQYF
CDR3nt: TGCAGCGTCACCCGACAGGGATTGCGGGAGACCCAGTACTTC

d_gene: TRBD1
abundance: .
j_gene: TRBJ1-1
v_gene: TRBV7-9
CDR3aa: CASSDRGSTEAFF
CDR3nt: TGTGCCAGCAGCGACAGGGGGAGCACTGAAGCTTTCTTT

d_gene: TRBD2
abundance: .
j_gene: TRBJ2-3
v_gene: TRBV6-4
CDR3aa: CASVTRLAGPPTDTQYF
CDR3nt: TGTGCCAGCGTCACCCGACTAGCGGGACCCCCCACAGATACGCAGTATTTT

d_gene: .
abundance: .
j_gene: TRBJ1-2
v_gene: TRBV4-1
CDR3aa: CASSQDRGVGGLNGYTF
CDR3nt: TGCGCCAGCAGCCAAGATCGCGGCGTGGGGGGTTTAAATGGCTACACCTTC

d_gene: .
abundance: few
j_gene: TRBJ1-1
v_gene: TRBV20-1
CDR3aa: CSAPRGYTEAFF
CDR3nt: TGCAGTGCCCCCCGCGGCTACACTGAAGCTTTCTTT

d_gene: .
abundance: .
j_gene: TRBJ2-7
v_gene: TRBV7-8
CDR3aa: CASSLGARDPYEQYF
CDR3nt: TGTGCCAGCAGCTTAGGGGCTAGGGATCCCTACGAGCAGTACTTC

d_gene: TRBD1
abundance: few
j_gene: TRBJ1-1
v_gene: TRBV7-9
CDR3aa: CASSYSRGHGDGTEAFF
CDR3nt: TGTGCCAGCAGCTATTCCAGGGGGCACGGTGATGGCACTGAAGCTTTCTTT

d_gene: .
abundance: .
j_gene: TRBJ2-7
v_gene: TRBV28
CDR3aa: CASSPTREIGDEQYF
CDR3nt: TGTGCCAGCAGTCCAACCAGGGAAATTGGCGACGAGCAGTACTTC

d_gene: .
abundance: .
j_gene: TRBJ2-5
v_gene: TRBV5-1
CDR3aa: CASRTQGQETQYF
CDR3nt: TGCGCCAGCAGAACTCAGGGACAAGAGACCCAGTACTTC

d_gene: .
abundance: many
j_gene: TRBJ2-5
v_gene: TRBV7-2
CDR3aa: CASSLDREETQYF
CDR3nt: TGTGCCAGCAGCTTAGACAGGGAGGAGACCCAGTACTTC

d_gene: TRBD1
abundance: .
j_gene: TRBJ2-2
v_gene: TRBV6-4
CDR3aa: CASSEQGANTGELFF
CDR3nt: TGTGCCAGCAGTGAACAGGGGGCGAACACCGGGGAGCTGTTTTTT

d_gene: TRBD2
abundance: .
j_gene: TRBJ2-4
v_gene: TRBV29-1
CDR3aa: CSVRTSGSHNIQYF
CDR3nt: TGCAGCGTAAGGACTAGCGGGAGTCACAACATTCAGTACTTC

d_gene: TRBD2
abundance: few
j_gene: TRBJ2-7
v_gene: TRBV12-3/TRBV12-4
CDR3aa: CASSLDSGGEIQYF
CDR3nt: TGTGCCAGCAGTTTAGATAGCGGGGGGGAGATCCAGTACTTC

d_gene: TRBD1
abundance: .
j_gene: TRBJ2-2
v_gene: TRBV25-1
CDR3aa: CASGDSRNTGELFF
CDR3nt: TGTGCCAGCGGGGACAGTCGGAACACCGGGGAGCTGTTTTTT

d_gene: .
abundance: few
j_gene: TRBJ1-1
v_gene: TRBV7-9
CDR3aa: CASSLQGTAFF
CDR3nt: TGTGCCAGCAGCTTACAGGGGACAGCTTTCTTT

d_gene: .
abundance: few
j_gene: TRBJ1-2
v_gene: TRBV5-1
CDR3aa: CASSLGDSADGYTF
CDR3nt: TGCGCCAGCAGCTTGGGAGACAGCGCGGATGGCTACACCTTC

d_gene: TRBD1
abundance: .
j_gene: TRBJ2-1
v_gene: TRBV18
CDR3aa: CASSPPKGTGPYEQHF
CDR3nt: TGTGCCAGCTCACCACCGAAAGGGACAGGTCCGTACGAGCAGCACTTC

d_gene: .
abundance: few
j_gene: TRBJ1-2
v_gene: TRBV15
CDR3aa: CATSRDETAAYGYTF
CDR3nt: TGTGCCACCAGCAGAGATGAGACAGCGGCCTATGGCTACACCTTC

d_gene: .
abundance: many
j_gene: TRBJ2-5
v_gene: TRBV7-9
CDR3aa: CASSYRGGDQETQYF
CDR3nt: TGTGCCAGCAGCTATAGGGGGGGAGACCAAGAGACCCAGTACTTC

d_gene: TRBD1
abundance: few
j_gene: TRBJ2-7
v_gene: TRBV9
CDR3aa: CASSGGQAAYEQYF
CDR3nt: TGTGCCAGCAGCGGGGGACAGGCCGCCTACGAGCAGTACTTC

d_gene: TRBD1
abundance: many
j_gene: TRBJ1-5
v_gene: TRBV5-1
CDR3aa: CATRTGDQPQHF
CDR3nt: TGCGCCACCCGGACAGGGGACCAGCCCCAGCATTTT

d_gene: .
abundance: many
j_gene: TRBJ2-5
v_gene: TRBV20-1
CDR3aa: CSASQPISETQYF
CDR3nt: TGCAGTGCTAGTCAGCCAATCTCAGAGACCCAGTACTTC

d_gene: .
abundance: few
j_gene: TRBJ2-7
v_gene: TRBV2
CDR3aa: CASSGRIFTYEQYF
CDR3nt: TGTGCCAGCAGTGGACGGATTTTTACCTACGAGCAGTACTTC

d_gene: .
abundance: few
j_gene: TRBJ2-3
v_gene: TRBV20-1
CDR3aa: CSAWDRRNTDTQYF
CDR3nt: TGCAGTGCTTGGGACCGACGTAACACAGATACGCAGTATTTT

d_gene: .
abundance: .
j_gene: TRBJ2-5
v_gene: TRBV15
CDR3aa: CATSRDGRPSGTQYF
CDR3nt: TGTGCCACCAGCAGAGATGGACGGCCGTCGGGGACCCAGTACTTC

d_gene: .
abundance: .
j_gene: TRBJ2-6
v_gene: TRBV30
CDR3aa: CAWSLGAVGANVLTF
CDR3nt: TGTGCCTGGAGCCTGGGTGCAGTTGGGGCCAACGTCCTGACTTTC

d_gene: .
abundance: .
j_gene: TRBJ1-4
v_gene: TRBV7-9
CDR3aa: CASSSQEGSEKLFF
CDR3nt: TGTGCCAGCAGCTCGCAGGAGGGAAGTGAAAAACTGTTTTTT

d_gene: .
abundance: .
j_gene: TRBJ1-1
v_gene: TRBV7-9
CDR3aa: CASSPPGGVAFF
CDR3nt: TGTGCCAGCAGCCCACCTGGGGGGGTAGCTTTCTTT

d_gene: TRBD1
abundance: few
j_gene: TRBJ2-2
v_gene: TRBV29-1
CDR3aa: CSVDRANTGELFF
CDR3nt: TGCAGCGTAGACAGGGCGAACACCGGGGAGCTGTTTTTT

d_gene: .
abundance: few
j_gene: TRBJ2-1
v_gene: TRBV12-3/TRBV12-4
CDR3aa: CASSKGTGYNEQFF
CDR3nt: TGTGCCAGCAGTAAAGGGACGGGATACAATGAGCAGTTCTTC